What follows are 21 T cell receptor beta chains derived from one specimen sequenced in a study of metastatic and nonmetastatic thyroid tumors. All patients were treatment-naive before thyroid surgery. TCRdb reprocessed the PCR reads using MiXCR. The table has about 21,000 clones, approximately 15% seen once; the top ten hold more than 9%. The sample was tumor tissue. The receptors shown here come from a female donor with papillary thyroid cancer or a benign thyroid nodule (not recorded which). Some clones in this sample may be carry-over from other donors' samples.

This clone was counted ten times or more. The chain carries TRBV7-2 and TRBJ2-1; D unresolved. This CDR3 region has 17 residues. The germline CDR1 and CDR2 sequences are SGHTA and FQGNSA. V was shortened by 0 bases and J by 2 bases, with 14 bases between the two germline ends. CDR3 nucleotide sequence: TGTGCCAGCAGCTTAGCTGGTGCATTACAGCCCTACAATGAGCAGTTCTTC. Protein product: CASSLAGALQPYNEQFF.

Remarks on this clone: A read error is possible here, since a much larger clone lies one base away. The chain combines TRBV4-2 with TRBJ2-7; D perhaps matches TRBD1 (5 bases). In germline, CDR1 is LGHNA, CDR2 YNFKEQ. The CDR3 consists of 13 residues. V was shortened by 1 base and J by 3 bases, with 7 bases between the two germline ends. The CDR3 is CASSQGQYYEQYF. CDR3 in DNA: TGTGCCAGCAGCCAAGGACAGTACTACGAGCAGTACTTC.

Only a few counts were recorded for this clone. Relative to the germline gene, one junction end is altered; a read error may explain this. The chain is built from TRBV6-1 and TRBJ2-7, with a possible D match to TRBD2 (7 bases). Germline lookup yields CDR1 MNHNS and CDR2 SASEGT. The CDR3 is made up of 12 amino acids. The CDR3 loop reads CVSKGGPDEHYF. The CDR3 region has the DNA TGTGTCAGCAAGGGGGGGCCGGACGAGCATTACTTC.

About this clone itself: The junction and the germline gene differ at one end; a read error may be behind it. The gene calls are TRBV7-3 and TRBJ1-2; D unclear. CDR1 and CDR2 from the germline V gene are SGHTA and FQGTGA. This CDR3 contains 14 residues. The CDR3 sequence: CASSASDGTACYTF. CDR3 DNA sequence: TGCGCCAGCAGCGCGTCGGACGGAACTGCATGCTACACCTTC.

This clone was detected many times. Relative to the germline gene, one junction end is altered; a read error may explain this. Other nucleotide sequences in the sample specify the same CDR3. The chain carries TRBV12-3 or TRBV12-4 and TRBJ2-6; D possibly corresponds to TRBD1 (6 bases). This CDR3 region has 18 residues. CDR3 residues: CASASKTGSISGANVLTF. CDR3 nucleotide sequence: TGCGCCAGCGCCTCGAAGACAGGATCGATCTCTGGGGCCAACGTCCTGACTTTC.

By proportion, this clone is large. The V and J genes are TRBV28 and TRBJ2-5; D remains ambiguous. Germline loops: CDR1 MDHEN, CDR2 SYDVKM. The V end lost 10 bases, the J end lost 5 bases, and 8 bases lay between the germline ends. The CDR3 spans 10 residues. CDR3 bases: TGTGCCACCAGCCGGGAGACCCAGTACTTC. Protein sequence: CATSRETQYF. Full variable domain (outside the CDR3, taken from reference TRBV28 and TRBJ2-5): DVKVTQSSRYLVKRTGEKVFLECVQDMDHENMFWYRQDPGLGLRLIYFSYDVKMKEKGDIPEGYSVSREKKERFSLILESASTNQTSMYLCATSRETQYFGPGTRLLVL.

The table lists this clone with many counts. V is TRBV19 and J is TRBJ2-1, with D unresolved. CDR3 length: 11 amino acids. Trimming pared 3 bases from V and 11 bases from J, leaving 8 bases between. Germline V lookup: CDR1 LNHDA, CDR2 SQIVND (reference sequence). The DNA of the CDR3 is TGTGCCAGTAGTATTTTAGAGAAGCAGTTCTTC. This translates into CASSILEKQFF. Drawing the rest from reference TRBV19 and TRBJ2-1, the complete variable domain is DGGITQSPKYLFRKEGQNVTLSCEQNLNHDAMYWYRQDPGQGLRLIYYSQIVNDFQKGDIAEGYSVSREKKESFPLTVTSAQKNPTAFYLCASSILEKQFFGPGTRLTVL.

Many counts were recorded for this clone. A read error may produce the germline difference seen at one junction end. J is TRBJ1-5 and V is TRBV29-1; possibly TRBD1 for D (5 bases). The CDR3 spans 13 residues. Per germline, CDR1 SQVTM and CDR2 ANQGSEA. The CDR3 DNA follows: TGCAGCGTTCAAGACAGCCCCAATCAGCCCCAGCATTTT. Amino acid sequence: CSVQDSPNQPQHF.

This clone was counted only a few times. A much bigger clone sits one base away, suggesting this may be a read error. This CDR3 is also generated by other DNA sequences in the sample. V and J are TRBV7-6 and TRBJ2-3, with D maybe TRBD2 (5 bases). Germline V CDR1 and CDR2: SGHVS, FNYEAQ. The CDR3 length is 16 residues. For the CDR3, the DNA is TGTGCTAGCAGCTTAGATCCTGGTAGCGCCACAGATACGCAGTATTTT. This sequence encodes CASSLDPGSATDTQYF.

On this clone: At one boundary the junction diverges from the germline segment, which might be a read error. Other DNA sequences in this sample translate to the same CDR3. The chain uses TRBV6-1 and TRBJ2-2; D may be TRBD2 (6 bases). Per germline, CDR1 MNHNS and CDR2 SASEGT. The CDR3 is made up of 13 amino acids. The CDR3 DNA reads TGTGCCAGCAGTGAAGACGGGGGTGGGGAGTTGTTTTTT. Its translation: CASSEDGGGELFF.

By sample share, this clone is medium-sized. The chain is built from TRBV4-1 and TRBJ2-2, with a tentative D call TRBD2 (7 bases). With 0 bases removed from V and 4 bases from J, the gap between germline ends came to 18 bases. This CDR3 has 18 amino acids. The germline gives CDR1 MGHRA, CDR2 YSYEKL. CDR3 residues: CASSQDQFRGASTGELFF. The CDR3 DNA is TGCGCCAGCAGCCAAGATCAATTTCGGGGGGCCAGCACCGGGGAGCTGTTTTTT.

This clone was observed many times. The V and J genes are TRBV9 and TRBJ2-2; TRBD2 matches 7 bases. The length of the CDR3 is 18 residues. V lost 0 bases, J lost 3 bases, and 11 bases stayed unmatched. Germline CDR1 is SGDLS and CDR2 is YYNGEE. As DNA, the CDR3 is TGTGCCAGCAGCGTAGGTCCCCGGGAAGGGAGGGACACCGGGGAGCTGTTTTTT. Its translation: CASSVGPREGRDTGELFF.

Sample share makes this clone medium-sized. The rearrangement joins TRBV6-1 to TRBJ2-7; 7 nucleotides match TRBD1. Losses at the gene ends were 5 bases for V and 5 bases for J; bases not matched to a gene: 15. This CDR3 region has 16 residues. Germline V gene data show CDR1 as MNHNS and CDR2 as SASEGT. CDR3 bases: TGTGCCAGCAGTCGAAGACAGGGAGTAGGATTCCACGAGCAGTACTTC. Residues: CASSRRQGVGFHEQYF.

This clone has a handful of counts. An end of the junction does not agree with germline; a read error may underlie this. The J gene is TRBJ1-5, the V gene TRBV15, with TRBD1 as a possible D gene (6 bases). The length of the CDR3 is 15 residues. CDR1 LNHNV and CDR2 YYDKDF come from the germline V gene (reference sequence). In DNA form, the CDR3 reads TGTGCCACCAGCCGAGATAGGGGGGATCTGCAGCCCCAGCATTTT. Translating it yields CATSRDRGDLQPQHF.

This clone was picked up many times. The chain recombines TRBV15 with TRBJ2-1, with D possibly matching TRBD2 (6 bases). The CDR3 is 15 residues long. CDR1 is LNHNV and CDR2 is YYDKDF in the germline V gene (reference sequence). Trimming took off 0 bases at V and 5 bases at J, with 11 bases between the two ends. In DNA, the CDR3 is TGTGCCACCAGCAGAGATCTAGCGAGTAACAATGAGCAGTTCTTC. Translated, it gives CATSRDLASNNEQFF.

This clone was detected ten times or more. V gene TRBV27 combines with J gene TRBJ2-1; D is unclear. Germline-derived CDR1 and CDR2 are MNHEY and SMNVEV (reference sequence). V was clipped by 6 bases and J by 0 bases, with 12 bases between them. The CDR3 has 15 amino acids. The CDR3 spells CASRGPGSSYNEQFF. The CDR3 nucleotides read TGTGCCAGCAGAGGTCCGGGCTCCTCCTACAATGAGCAGTTCTTC.

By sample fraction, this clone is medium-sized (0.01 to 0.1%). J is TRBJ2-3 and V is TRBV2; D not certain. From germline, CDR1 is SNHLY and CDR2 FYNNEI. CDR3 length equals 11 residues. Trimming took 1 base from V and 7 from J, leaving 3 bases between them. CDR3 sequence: CASSEVNTQYF. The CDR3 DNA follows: TGTGCCAGCAGTGAAGTAAATACGCAGTATTTT.

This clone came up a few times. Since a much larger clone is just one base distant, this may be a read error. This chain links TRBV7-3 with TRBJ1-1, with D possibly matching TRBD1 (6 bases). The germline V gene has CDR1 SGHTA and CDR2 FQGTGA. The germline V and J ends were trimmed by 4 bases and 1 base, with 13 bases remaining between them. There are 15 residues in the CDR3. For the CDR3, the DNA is TGTGCCAGCAGCTACCTCACAGGGTCGAACACTGAAGCTTTCTTT. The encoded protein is CASSYLTGSNTEAFF.

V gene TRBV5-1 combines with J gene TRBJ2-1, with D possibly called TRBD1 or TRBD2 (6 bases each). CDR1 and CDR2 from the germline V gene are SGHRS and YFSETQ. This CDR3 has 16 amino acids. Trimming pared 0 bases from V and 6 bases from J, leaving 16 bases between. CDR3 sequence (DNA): TGCGCCAGCAGCTTGGCGCTTAGTTGGGGGGCCAATGAGCAGTTCTTC. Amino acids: CASSLALSWGANEQFF. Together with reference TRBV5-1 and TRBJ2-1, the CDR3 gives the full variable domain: KAGVTQTPRYLIKTRGQQVTLSCSPISGHRSVSWYQQTPGQGLQFLFEYFSETQRNKGNFPGRFSGRQFSNSRSEMNVSTLELGDSALYLCASSLALSWGANEQFFGPGTRLTVL.

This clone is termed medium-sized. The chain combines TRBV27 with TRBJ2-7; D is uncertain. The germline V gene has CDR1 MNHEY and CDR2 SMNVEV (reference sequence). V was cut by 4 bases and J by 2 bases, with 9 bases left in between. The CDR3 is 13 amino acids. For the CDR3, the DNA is TGTGCCAGCAGTTCGGCCGGACCCTACGAGCAGTACTTC. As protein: CASSSAGPYEQYF.

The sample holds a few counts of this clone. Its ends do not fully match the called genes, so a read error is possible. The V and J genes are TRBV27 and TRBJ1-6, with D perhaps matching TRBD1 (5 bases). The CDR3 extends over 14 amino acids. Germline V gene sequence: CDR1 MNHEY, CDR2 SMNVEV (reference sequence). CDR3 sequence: CAISLRDGNSPLHF. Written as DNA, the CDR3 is TGTGCCATCAGTTTGAGGGACGGTAATTCACCCCTCCACTTT.